A selection of T cell receptor beta chains follows, all from one sample in a study of T cells after yellow fever vaccination. TCRdb fed the 5' RACE reads into MiXCR, producing one record per CDR3 protein. The table records about 120,000 distinct CDR3 sequences, approximately 14% of them present only once. Sequencing was performed on CD8+ T cells sorted from PBMCs, taken 5 days after the yellow fever booster vaccination. The origin of the receptors is a man aged 18 to 29 who received the YFV17D yellow fever vaccine. Each CDR3 is given with its conserved first and last residue. The D gene is left open where the match is weak. The size field is filled for only some rows; it gives once, few, many or a size class.

D gene	CDR3 length	clone size	V gene	J gene	CDR3 DNA	CDR3 protein
TRBD2	18	few	TRBV7-9	TRBJ2-3	TGTGCCAGCAGCTTACTTCGGGCTAGCGGGGACGACACAGATACGCAGTATTTT	CASSLLRASGDDTDTQYF
NA	15	NA	TRBV4-1	TRBJ1-2	TGCGCCAGCAGCCACGCCAACAGGGCTAACTATGGCTACACCTTC	CASSHANRANYGYTF
NA	14	NA	TRBV11-1	TRBJ2-6	TGTGCCAGCAGCTTAGGACCCGGAAGCAACGTCCTGACTTTC	CASSLGPGSNVLTF
TRBD1	15	NA	TRBV29-1	TRBJ2-4	TGCAGCGTTGAAACCGGGACAGGGGGGAGAAACATTCAGTACTTC	CSVETGTGGRNIQYF
NA	14	NA	TRBV6-5	TRBJ2-3	TGTGCCAGCAGTTCAGACAAACGCACAGATACGCAGTATTTT	CASSSDKRTDTQYF
NA	11	few	TRBV29-1	TRBJ2-3	TGCAGCGCAGACCAGGGCGATACGCAGTATTTT	CSADQGDTQYF
NA	13	few	TRBV3-1	TRBJ1-5	TGTGCCAGCAGCCAACAGGTAAATCAGCCCCAGCATTTT	CASSQQVNQPQHF
NA	14	NA	TRBV19	TRBJ2-7	TGTGCCAGTAGTATAGCGGACACCTCCTACGAGCAGTACTTC	CASSIADTSYEQYF
NA	15	few	TRBV6-1	TRBJ2-1	TGTGCCAGCAGCGCCGGACCCGAAGGTCCCAATGAGCAGTTCTTC	CASSAGPEGPNEQFF
TRBD2	17	few	TRBV6-6	TRBJ2-3	TGTGCCAGCCCCCCTAGCGGGGGGTTCAGTAGCACAGATACGCAGTATTTT	CASPPSGGFSSTDTQYF
NA	13	few	TRBV20-1	TRBJ2-1	TGCAGTGCTAGAGAGGTGAACTACAATGAGCAGTTCTTC	CSAREVNYNEQFF
TRBD2	15	NA	TRBV5-4	TRBJ2-1	TGTGCCAGCAGTCCCAGCGGGGGGGCCTTAGAGGAGCAGTTCTTC	CASSPSGGALEEQFF
NA	15	NA	TRBV6-6	TRBJ1-5	TGTGCCAGCAGCCTGTATCAGGGGATAAATCAGCCCCAGCATTTT	CASSLYQGINQPQHF
NA	15	few	TRBV5-6	TRBJ2-4	TGTGCCAGCAGCTTGAAGGGGACCGCCAAAAACATTCAGTACTTC	CASSLKGTAKNIQYF
TRBD1	14	NA	TRBV4-2	TRBJ1-2	TGTGCCAGCAGCCAAGAAACAGGGGCATTTGGCTACACCTTC	CASSQETGAFGYTF
NA	15	few	TRBV4-1	TRBJ1-1	TGCGCCAGCAGCCAAGTCGAGGAAATGAACACTGAAGCTTTCTTT	CASSQVEEMNTEAFF
NA	16	few	TRBV4-3	TRBJ2-1	TGCGCCAGCAGCCAAGAGGGTGGGGGGACCTACAATGAGCAGTTCTTC	CASSQEGGGTYNEQFF
NA	13	NA	TRBV25-1	TRBJ2-1	TGTGCCAGCAGTGGGATGCAGCCCAATGAGCAGTTCTTC	CASSGMQPNEQFF
NA	13	few	TRBV12-3/TRBV12-4	TRBJ2-3	TGTGCCAGCAGTTTATCGGAGACGGATACGCAGTATTTT	CASSLSETDTQYF
NA	14	NA	TRBV5-1	TRBJ2-3	TGCGCCAGCAGCCATAGTAATTCTGCAGATACGCAGTATTTT	CASSHSNSADTQYF
NA	15	few	TRBV5-1	TRBJ2-3	TGCGCCAGCAGCTTGGAACCTGCCGACACAGATACGCAGTATTTT	CASSLEPADTDTQYF
NA	16	NA	TRBV11-2	TRBJ2-3	TGTGCCAGCAGCTCCCAAGCTATTACTAGCACAGATACGCAGTATTTT	CASSSQAITSTDTQYF
TRBD2	17	NA	TRBV20-1	TRBJ2-1	TGCAGTGCTCCCTCCCCCTCTCTAGCGGCCTCCTACAATGAGCAGTTCTTC	CSAPSPSLAASYNEQFF
NA	12	few	TRBV7-9	TRBJ2-5	TGTGCCAGCAAGGAGGGGCAAGAGACCCAGTACTTC	CASKEGQETQYF
NA	16	few	TRBV12-3/TRBV12-4	TRBJ2-1	TGTGCCAGCAGTCTAAGGGGGCTAGCGGGCTACAATGAGCAGTTCTTC	CASSLRGLAGYNEQFF
NA	16	few	TRBV10-3	TRBJ2-1	TGTGCCATCAGTGAGTCTTTGCGGAACCTCTACAATGAGCAGTTCTTC	CAISESLRNLYNEQFF
TRBD1	13	few	TRBV10-3	TRBJ2-7	TGTGCCAGCGTACTGGGACAGGGGGACGAGCAGTACTTC	CASVLGQGDEQYF
TRBD1	17	NA	TRBV7-2	TRBJ1-2	TGTGCCAGCAGCGACCTGGGGGAGGGGGCCCCCTTTTATGGCTACACCTTC	CASSDLGEGAPFYGYTF
TRBD1	14	NA	TRBV4-1	TRBJ1-6	TGCGCCAGCAGCCACCAGGGGGCTTTCGCACCCCTCCACTTT	CASSHQGAFAPLHF
NA	18	few	TRBV7-8	TRBJ2-5	TGTGCCAGCAGCTCGGTTTTCGTGGGTCCGCGGGGCCAAGAGACCCAGTACTTC	CASSSVFVGPRGQETQYF
TRBD2	17	few	TRBV6-6	TRBJ2-7	TGTGCCAGCAGTCGACCGACGGGCGGGGGGGCCTCCCTCGAGCAGTACTTC	CASSRPTGGGASLEQYF
TRBD2	13	few	TRBV27	TRBJ2-5	TGTGCCAGCAGTGTAGCGGGACAAGAGACCCAGTACTTC	CASSVAGQETQYF
NA	13	NA	TRBV5-1	TRBJ2-3	TGCGCCAGCAGCTTTGGGGTGACAGATACGCAGTATTTT	CASSFGVTDTQYF
NA	17	few	TRBV7-3	TRBJ2-3	TGTGCCAGCAGCCCAGGGAGACTAGGGGGGGGATTGGATACGCAGTATTTT	CASSPGRLGGGLDTQYF
NA	12	few	TRBV7-9	TRBJ2-7	TGTGCCAGCAGCTTCCACCCCAGGGAGCAGTACTTC	CASSFHPREQYF
NA	15	NA	TRBV12-3/TRBV12-4	TRBJ1-1	TGTGCCAGCAGCGTATTGACCCTCCCGAAGTCTGAAGCTTTCTTT	CASSVLTLPKSEAFF
TRBD1	12	NA	TRBV7-9	TRBJ1-4	TGTGCCAGCAGCTTTACAGGGGCGTTTCTGTTTTTT	CASSFTGAFLFF
NA	15	many	TRBV12-3/TRBV12-4	TRBJ2-2	TGTGCCAGCAGTTTACATGGAGCGAACACCGGGGAGCTGTTTTTT	CASSLHGANTGELFF
TRBD1	15	NA	TRBV5-8	TRBJ2-2	TGTGCCAGCAGCCAACGGGACAGCAACACCGGGGAGCTGTTTTTT	CASSQRDSNTGELFF
NA	17	NA	TRBV10-3	TRBJ2-6	TGTGCCAGCCAATCCGGGACGGTACTCTCTGGGGCCAACGTCCTGACTTTC	CASQSGTVLSGANVLTF
NA	12	NA	TRBV20-1	TRBJ2-7	TGCAGTGCCCCCGTTGGAGATTACGAGCAGTACTTC	CSAPVGDYEQYF
NA	13	few	TRBV11-2	TRBJ2-5	TGTGCCAGCAGCTTATGGGTCGGTGAGACCCAGTACTTC	CASSLWVGETQYF
TRBD1	15	NA	TRBV2	TRBJ2-2	TGTGCCAGCAGGGACCGGACAGGGGGCACCGGGGAGCTGTTTTTT	CASRDRTGGTGELFF
NA	15	few	TRBV7-9	TRBJ2-1	TGTGCCAGCAGCTTAGCGCAGGCGTTCCGGAATGAGCAGTTCTTC	CASSLAQAFRNEQFF
NA	15	NA	TRBV4-1	TRBJ2-5	TGCGCCAGCAGCCACCGACCCGGGTCCCAAGAGACCCAGTACTTC	CASSHRPGSQETQYF
NA	14	few	TRBV6-2/TRBV6-3	TRBJ1-1	TGTGCCAGCAGTTACAACGGGGAGGCCACTGAAGCTTTCTTT	CASSYNGEATEAFF
TRBD2	18	NA	TRBV14	TRBJ2-3	TGTGCCAGCAGCCCCGGGGCTAGCGGGGGGGCTAGCACAGATACGCAGTATTTT	CASSPGASGGASTDTQYF
NA	15	NA	TRBV19	TRBJ2-5	TGTGCCAGTAGTATAAATTCCGGGTGGGGGGAGACCCAGTACTTC	CASSINSGWGETQYF
NA	14	NA	TRBV9	TRBJ1-1	TGTGCCAGCAGCGTAGACAGGAGGGGTACTGAAGCTTTCTTT	CASSVDRRGTEAFF
TRBD2	17	few	TRBV5-1	TRBJ2-3	TGCGCCAGCAGCTTCAGACTAGCGGGGGGGATCACAGATACGCAGTATTTT	CASSFRLAGGITDTQYF
NA	19	few	TRBV4-1	TRBJ1-4	TGCGCCAGCAGCGAACAACCGGGGACCGTGCCGAGTGTAGACGAAAAACTGTTTTTT	CASSEQPGTVPSVDEKLFF
TRBD1	12	NA	TRBV4-1	TRBJ1-1	TGCGCCAGCACCCAGGGGGACAGGGAAGCTTTCTTT	CASTQGDREAFF
NA	17	NA	TRBV27	TRBJ2-3	TGTGCCAGCAGTTTAACTCCCTGGGGGGGCCGCACAGATACGCAGTATTTT	CASSLTPWGGRTDTQYF